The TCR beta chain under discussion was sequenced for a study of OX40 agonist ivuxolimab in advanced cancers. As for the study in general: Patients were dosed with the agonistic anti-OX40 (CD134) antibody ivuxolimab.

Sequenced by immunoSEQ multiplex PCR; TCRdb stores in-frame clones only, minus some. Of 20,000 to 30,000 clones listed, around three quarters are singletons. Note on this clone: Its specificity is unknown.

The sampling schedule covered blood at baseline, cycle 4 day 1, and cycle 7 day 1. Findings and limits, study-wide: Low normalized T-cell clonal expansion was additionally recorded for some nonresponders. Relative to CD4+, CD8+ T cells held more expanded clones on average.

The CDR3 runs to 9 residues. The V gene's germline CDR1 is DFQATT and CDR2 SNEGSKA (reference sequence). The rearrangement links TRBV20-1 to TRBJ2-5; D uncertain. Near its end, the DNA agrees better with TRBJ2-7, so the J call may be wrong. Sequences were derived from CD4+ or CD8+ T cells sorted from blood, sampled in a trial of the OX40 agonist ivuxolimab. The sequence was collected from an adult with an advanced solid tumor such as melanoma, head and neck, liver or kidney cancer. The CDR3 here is CSASYEQYF. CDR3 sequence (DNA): TGCAGTGCTAGCTACGAGCAGTACTTC.